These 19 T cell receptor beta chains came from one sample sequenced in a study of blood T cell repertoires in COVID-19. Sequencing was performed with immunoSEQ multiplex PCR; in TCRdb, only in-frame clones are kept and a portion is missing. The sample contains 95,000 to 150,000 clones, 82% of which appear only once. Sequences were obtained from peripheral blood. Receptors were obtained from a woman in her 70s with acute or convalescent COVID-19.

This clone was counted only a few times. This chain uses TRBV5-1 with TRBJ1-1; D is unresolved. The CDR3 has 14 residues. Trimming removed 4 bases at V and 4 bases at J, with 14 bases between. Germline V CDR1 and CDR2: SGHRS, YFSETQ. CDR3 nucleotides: TGCGCCAGCAGCGGCCCCGGTGGGAGCACTGAAGCTTTCTTT. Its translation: CASSGPGGSTEAFF.

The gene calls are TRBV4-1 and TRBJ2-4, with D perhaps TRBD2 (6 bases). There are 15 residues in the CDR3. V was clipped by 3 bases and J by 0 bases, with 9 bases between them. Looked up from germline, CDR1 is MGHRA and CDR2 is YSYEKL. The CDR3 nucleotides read TGCGCCAGCAGCCAGGGGGGTCTAGCCAAAAACATTCAGTACTTC. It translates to CASSQGGLAKNIQYF.

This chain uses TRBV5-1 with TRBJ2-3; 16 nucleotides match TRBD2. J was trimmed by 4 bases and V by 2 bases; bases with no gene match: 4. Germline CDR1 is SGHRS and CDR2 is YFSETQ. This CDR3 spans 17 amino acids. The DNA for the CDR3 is TGCGCCAGCAGCTTCGGGACTAGCGGGGGGGTCGCAGATACGCAGTATTTT. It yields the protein CASSFGTSGGVADTQYF. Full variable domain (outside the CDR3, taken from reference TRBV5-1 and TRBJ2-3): KAGVTQTPRYLIKTRGQQVTLSCSPISGHRSVSWYQQTPGQGLQFLFEYFSETQRNKGNFPGRFSGRQFSNSRSEMNVSTLELGDSALYLCASSFGTSGGVADTQYFGPGTRLTVL.

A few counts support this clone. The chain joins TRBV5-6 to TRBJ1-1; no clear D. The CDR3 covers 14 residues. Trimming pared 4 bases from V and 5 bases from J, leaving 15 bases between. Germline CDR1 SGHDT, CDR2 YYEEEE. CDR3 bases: TGTGCCAGCAGCCCGGCGGGGTACGATACTGAAGCTTTCTTT. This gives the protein CASSPAGYDTEAFF. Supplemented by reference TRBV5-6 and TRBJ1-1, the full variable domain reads DAGVTQSPTHLIKTRGQQVTLRCSPKSGHDTVSWYQQALGQGPQFIFQYYEEEERQRGNFPDRFSGHQFPNYSSELNVNALLLGDSALYLCASSPAGYDTEAFFGQGTRLTVV.

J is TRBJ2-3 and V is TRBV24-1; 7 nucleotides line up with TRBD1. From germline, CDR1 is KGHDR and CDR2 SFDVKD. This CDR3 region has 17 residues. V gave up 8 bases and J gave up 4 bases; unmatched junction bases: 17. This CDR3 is CATITSPGQLVADTQYF. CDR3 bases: TGTGCCACCATCACAAGTCCGGGACAGTTGGTCGCAGATACGCAGTATTTT.

The CDR3, as DNA: TGTGCCAGTAGCAGGCAGGCAGATACGCAGTATTTT. The encoded protein is CASSRQADTQYF. The chain is built from TRBV19 and TRBJ2-3; no definite D call. The CDR3 runs to 12 residues. Germline V CDR1 and CDR2: LNHDA, SQIVND (reference sequence). V was trimmed by 6 bases and J by 4 bases, leaving 8 bases between them.

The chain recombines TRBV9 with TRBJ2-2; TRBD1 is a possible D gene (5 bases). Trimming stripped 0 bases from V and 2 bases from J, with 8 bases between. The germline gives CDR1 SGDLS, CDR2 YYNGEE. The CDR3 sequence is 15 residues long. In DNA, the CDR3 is TGTGCCAGCAGCGTAGGCCAGGGAAACACCGGGGAGCTGTTTTTT. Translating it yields CASSVGQGNTGELFF.

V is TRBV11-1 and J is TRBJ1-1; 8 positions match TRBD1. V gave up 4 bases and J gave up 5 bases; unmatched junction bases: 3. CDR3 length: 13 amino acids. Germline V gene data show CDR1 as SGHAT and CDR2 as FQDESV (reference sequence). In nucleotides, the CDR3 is TGTGCCAGCAGCTCGGACAGGGTAACTGAAGCTTTCTTT. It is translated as CASSSDRVTEAFF.

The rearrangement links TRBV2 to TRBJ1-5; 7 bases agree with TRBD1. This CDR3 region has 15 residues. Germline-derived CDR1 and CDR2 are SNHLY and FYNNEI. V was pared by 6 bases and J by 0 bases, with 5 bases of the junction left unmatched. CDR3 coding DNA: TGTGCCAGCAGCGAACAGGGGTCTAGCAATCAGCCCCAGCATTTT. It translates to CASSEQGSSNQPQHF.

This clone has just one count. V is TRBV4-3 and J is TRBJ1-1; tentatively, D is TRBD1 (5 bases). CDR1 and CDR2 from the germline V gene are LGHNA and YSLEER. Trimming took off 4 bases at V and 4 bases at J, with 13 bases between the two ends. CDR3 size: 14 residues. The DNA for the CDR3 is TGCGCCAGCAGCCCCTCGGTGGGGGGCACTGAAGCTTTCTTT. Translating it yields CASSPSVGGTEAFF.

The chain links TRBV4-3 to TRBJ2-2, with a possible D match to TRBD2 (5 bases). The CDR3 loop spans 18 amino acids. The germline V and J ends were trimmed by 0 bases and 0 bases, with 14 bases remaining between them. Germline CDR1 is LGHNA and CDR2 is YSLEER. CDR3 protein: CASSQESPNGANTGELFF. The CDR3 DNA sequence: TGCGCCAGCAGCCAAGAGAGCCCTAACGGGGCGAACACCGGGGAGCTGTTTTTT.

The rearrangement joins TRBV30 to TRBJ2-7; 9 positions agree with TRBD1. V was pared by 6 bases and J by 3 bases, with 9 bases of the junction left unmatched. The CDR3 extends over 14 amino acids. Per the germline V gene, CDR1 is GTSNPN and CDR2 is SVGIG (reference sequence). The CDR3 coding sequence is TGTGCCTGCGGATCCGGGACAGGGCTCTACGAGCAGTACGTC. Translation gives CACGSGTGLYEQYV.

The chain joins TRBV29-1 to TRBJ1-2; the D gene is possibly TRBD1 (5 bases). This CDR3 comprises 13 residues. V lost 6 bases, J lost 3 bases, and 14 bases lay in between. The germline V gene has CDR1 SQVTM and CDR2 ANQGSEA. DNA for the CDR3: TGCAGCGTCTACCGCAGGGCTTACTATGGCTACACCTTC. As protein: CSVYRRAYYGYTF.

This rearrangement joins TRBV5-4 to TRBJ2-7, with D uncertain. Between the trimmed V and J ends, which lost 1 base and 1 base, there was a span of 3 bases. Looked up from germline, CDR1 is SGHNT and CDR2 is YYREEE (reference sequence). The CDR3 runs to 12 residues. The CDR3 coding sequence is TGTGCCAGCAGCTTGCAGTCCTACGAGCAGTACTTC. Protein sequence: CASSLQSYEQYF.

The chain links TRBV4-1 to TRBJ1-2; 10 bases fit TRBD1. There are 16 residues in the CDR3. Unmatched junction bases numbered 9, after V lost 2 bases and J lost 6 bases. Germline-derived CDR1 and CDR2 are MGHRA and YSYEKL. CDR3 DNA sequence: TGCGCCAGCAGCCAACCCAGGACAGGGGGAAGGAATGGCTACACCTTC. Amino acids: CASSQPRTGGRNGYTF.

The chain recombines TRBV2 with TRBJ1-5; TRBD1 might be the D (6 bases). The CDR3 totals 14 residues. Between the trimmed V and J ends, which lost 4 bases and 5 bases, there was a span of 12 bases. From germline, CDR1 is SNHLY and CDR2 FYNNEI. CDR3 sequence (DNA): TGTGCCAGCAGTGTGGGCAGGGGTTATCAGCCCCAGCATTTT. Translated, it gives CASSVGRGYQPQHF. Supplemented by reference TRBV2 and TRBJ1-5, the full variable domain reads EPEVTQTPSHQVTQMGQEVILRCVPISNHLYFYWYRQILGQKVEFLVSFYNNEISEKSEIFDDQFSVERPDGSNFTLKIRSTKLEDSAMYFCASSVGRGYQPQHFGDGTRLSIL.

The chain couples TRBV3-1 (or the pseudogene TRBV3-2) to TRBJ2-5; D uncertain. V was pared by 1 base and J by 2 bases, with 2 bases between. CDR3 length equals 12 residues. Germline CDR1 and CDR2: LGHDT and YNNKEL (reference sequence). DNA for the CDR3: TGTGCCAGCAGCCAAGTACAAGAGACCCAGTACTTC. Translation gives CASSQVQETQYF.

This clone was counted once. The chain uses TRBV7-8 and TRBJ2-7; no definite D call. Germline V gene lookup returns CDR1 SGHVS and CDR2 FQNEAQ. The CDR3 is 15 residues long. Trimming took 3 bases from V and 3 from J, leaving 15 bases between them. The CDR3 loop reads CASSFFGAANYEQYV. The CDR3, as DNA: TGTGCCAGCAGCTTTTTTGGAGCTGCTAACTACGAGCAGTACGTC.

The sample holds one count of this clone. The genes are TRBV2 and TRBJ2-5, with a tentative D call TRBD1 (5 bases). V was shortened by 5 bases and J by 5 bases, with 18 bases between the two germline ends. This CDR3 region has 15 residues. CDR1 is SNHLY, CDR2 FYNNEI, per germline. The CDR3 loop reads CASSNQGGVGETQYF. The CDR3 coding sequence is TGTGCCAGCAGTAACCAGGGTGGAGTGGGGGAGACCCAGTACTTC.